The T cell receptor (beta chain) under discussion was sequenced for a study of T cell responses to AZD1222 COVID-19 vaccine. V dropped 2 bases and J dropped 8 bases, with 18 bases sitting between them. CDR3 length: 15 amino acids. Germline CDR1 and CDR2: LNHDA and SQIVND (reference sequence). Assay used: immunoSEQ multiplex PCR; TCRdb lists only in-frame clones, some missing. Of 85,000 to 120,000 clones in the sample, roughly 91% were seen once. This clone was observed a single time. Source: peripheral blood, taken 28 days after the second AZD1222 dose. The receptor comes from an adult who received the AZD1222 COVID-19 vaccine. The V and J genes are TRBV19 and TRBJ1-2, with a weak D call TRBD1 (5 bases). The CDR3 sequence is CASSIRLWQKGGYTF. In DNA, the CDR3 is TGTGCCAGTAGTATAAGGTTGTGGCAGAAGGGGGGCTACACCTTC. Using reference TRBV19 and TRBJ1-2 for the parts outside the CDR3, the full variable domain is DGGITQSPKYLFRKEGQNVTLSCEQNLNHDAMYWYRQDPGQGLRLIYYSQIVNDFQKGDIAEGYSVSREKKESFPLTVTSAQKNPTAFYLCASSIRLWQKGGYTFGSGTRLTVV.